These 10 T cell receptor beta chains were all obtained from the same sample, sequenced in a study of T-cell reconstitution after alpha-beta-depleted transplantation in children. Preparing the TCRbeta library involved the use of unique molecular identifiers. MiXCR, applied by TCRdb to the PCR reads, yields one record per CDR3 protein. The sample shows 200,000 to 250,000 distinct CDR3 sequences, about a tenth of them seen only once. The starting material was PBMCs, obtained before TCRalphabeta/CD19-depleted stem cell transplant. These receptors were collected from a child less than two years old with acute myeloid leukemia, due to receive a stem cell transplant.

This clonotype was seen repeatedly, ten times or more. The chain combines TRBV7-2 with TRBJ2-1; D is ambiguous. The CDR3 consists of 18 residues. Trimming removed 2 bases from V and 4 bases from J, with 21 bases in between. Germline loops: CDR1 SGHTA, CDR2 FQGNSA. Here the CDR3 DNA reads TGTGCCAGCAGCTTATCACTTGGTAGGCAGCCCCGGTACAATGAGCAGTTCTTC. Translating it yields CASSLSLGRQPRYNEQFF. Full variable domain (missing parts from reference TRBV7-2 and TRBJ2-1): GAGVSQSPSNKVTEKGKDVELRCDPISGHTALYWYRQSLGQGLEFLIYFQGNSAPDKSGLPSDRFSAERTGGSVSTLTIQRTQQEDSAVYLCASSLSLGRQPRYNEQFFGPGTRLTVL.

Many counts were recorded for this clonotype. This chain connects TRBV4-2 to TRBJ1-6, with D hard to call. Germline CDR1 and CDR2: LGHNA and YNFKEQ. CDR3 length: 15 residues. Trimming stripped 1 base from V and 0 bases from J, with 4 bases between. CDR3 bases: TGTGCCAGCAGCCAAGGGGGCTCCTATAATTCACCCCTCCACTTT. Its protein is CASSQGGSYNSPLHF.

This clonotype was detected only a few times. The chain recombines TRBV5-1 with TRBJ2-7; no definite D call. The CDR3 loop spans 15 amino acids. The germline V gene has CDR1 SGHRS and CDR2 YFSETQ. The V and J ends lost 7 bases and 2 bases respectively, with 19 bases between them. The CDR3 DNA reads TGCGCCAGCTGGTTGGGCACGACCCTCACCTACGAGCAGTACTTC. This sequence encodes CASWLGTTLTYEQYF.

This clonotype was observed at least ten times. The V call is TRBV7-8, the J call TRBJ2-2; D unclear. The CDR3 spans 14 residues. Germline V lookup: CDR1 SGHVS, CDR2 FQNEAQ. V lost 4 bases and J 2 bases, leaving 8 bases between the germline ends. The CDR3 nucleotides read TGTGCCAGCAGCTCTCTAGTTAACACCGGGGAGCTGTTTTTT. Protein sequence: CASSSLVNTGELFF. Variable domain in full (rest from reference TRBV7-8 and TRBJ2-2): GAGVSQSPRYKVAKRGQDVALRCDPISGHVSLFWYQQALGQGPEFLTYFQNEAQLDKSGLPSDRFFAERPEGSVSTLKIQRTQQEDSAVYLCASSSLVNTGELFFGEGSRLTVL.

This clonotype occurred many times. This rearrangement joins TRBV19 to TRBJ2-1, with D unclear. Germline V gene data show CDR1 as LNHDA and CDR2 as SQIVND (reference sequence). V lost 1 base and J lost 0, with 4 bases in between. The CDR3 consists of 14 residues. Here the CDR3 reads CASSIGGSYNEQFF. The CDR3 nucleotides read TGTGCCAGTAGTATAGGGGGCTCCTACAATGAGCAGTTCTTC.

This clonotype was seen many times. The chain employs TRBV29-1 and TRBJ2-1, with 7 positions matching TRBD1. Trimming at V came to 7 bases and at J to 8 bases, leaving 8 bases not matched to a gene. Germline-derived CDR1 and CDR2 are SQVTM and ANQGSEA. CDR3 length: 12 amino acids. The CDR3 spells CSAEGTADEQFF. In DNA form, the CDR3 reads TGCAGCGCCGAAGGGACAGCGGATGAGCAGTTCTTC.

This clonotype was observed at least ten times. V gene TRBV5-6 combines with J gene TRBJ2-1; 7 nucleotides agree with TRBD2. The CDR3 contains 13 residues. Germline lookup yields CDR1 SGHDT and CDR2 YYEEEE. The trim removed 1 base at V and 8 bases at J, leaving 3 bases unmatched. The CDR3 loop is CASSLFGGDEQFF. The CDR3 DNA is TGTGCCAGCAGCTTGTTTGGGGGGGATGAGCAGTTCTTC.

The table lists this clonotype with many counts. V is TRBV5-1 and J is TRBJ2-7, with D possibly matching TRBD1 (6 bases). The CDR3 has 14 amino acids. CDR1 and CDR2 from the germline V gene are SGHRS and YFSETQ. V gave up 2 bases and J gave up 2 bases, with 11 bases separating them. In DNA, the CDR3 is TGCGCCAGCAGCTTTACAGGGTTCACCTACGAGCAGTACTTC. This encodes CASSFTGFTYEQYF.

About this clonotype itself: A clone one base away is much larger, so this may be a read error. This sequence joins TRBV5-1 and TRBJ1-1; D gene ambiguous. Germline V lookup: CDR1 SGHRS, CDR2 YFSETQ. CDR3 length: 15 residues. The CDR3, as DNA: TGCGCCAGCAGCCTCAATCCGGGCGAGGCCACTGAAACTTTCTTT. This codes for CASSLNPGEATETFF.

This clonotype appeared a few times. The chain carries TRBV4-2 and TRBJ2-3, with 8 bases matching TRBD2. From germline, CDR1 is LGHNA and CDR2 YNFKEQ. The CDR3 is made up of 17 amino acids. V lost 3 bases and J lost 4; bases outside the gene matches: 12. The CDR3 DNA sequence: TGTGCCAGCAGCCAGGGCATCCCGGGACTAGAGCCAGATACGCAGTATTTT. Protein product: CASSQGIPGLEPDTQYF.